Each of the 26 T cell receptor beta chains below was sequenced from the same sample in a study of T cells in localized non-small cell lung cancer. Repertoires were generated with immunoSEQ multiplex PCR, while TCRdb's copy carries only in-frame clones and drops some. The table shows some 50,000 clones, with approximately 80% occurring only once. This specimen was peripheral blood mononuclear cells, taken before any cancer treatment. These receptors were taken from a man aged 40 to 70 with stage III lung adenocarcinoma.

The rearrangement uses TRBV5-6 and TRBJ1-6, with D possibly being TRBD1 (5 bases). Between the trimmed V and J ends, which lost 0 bases and 16 bases, there was a span of 17 bases. The CDR3 loop spans 14 amino acids. CDR1 is SGHDT and CDR2 is YYEEEE in the germline V gene. CDR3 DNA: TGTGCCAGCAGCTTGGCCGTTTTGGGGGGTAAGCTCCACTTT. Translating it yields CASSLAVLGGKLHF.

This clone was counted once. The rearrangement uses TRBV19 and TRBJ1-6; D is undetermined. The CDR3 is made up of 14 amino acids. Germline V gives CDR1 LNHDA, CDR2 SQIVND (reference sequence). The V end lost 3 bases, the J end lost 10 bases, and 13 bases lay between the germline ends. The CDR3 DNA follows: TGTGCCAGTAGTATTCGCGACGCCGGCTCACCCCTCCACTTT. This encodes CASSIRDAGSPLHF.

This chain uses TRBV10-1 with TRBJ2-5; possible D gene TRBD1, 5 bases. The CDR3 sequence is 14 residues long. Germline assignment: CDR1 WNHNN and CDR2 SYGVQD (reference sequence). V lost 2 bases and J 1 base, leaving 8 bases between the germline ends. The CDR3 sequence is CASSEDSLQETQYF. As DNA, the CDR3 is TGCGCCAGCAGTGAGGACAGCCTCCAAGAGACCCAGTACTTC.

The V call is TRBV5-1, the J call TRBJ2-3, with 9 bases aligning to TRBD1. The CDR3 runs 15 residues. V lost 3 bases to trimming and J lost 7 bases; unmatched junction nucleotides: 9. Germline V gives CDR1 SGHRS, CDR2 YFSETQ. CDR3 protein: CASSSLGTGSNTQYF. The CDR3 nucleotides are TGCGCCAGCAGCTCCCTCGGGACAGGGTCAAATACGCAGTATTTT.

The genes are TRBV28 and TRBJ1-2; a weak D match, TRBD1 (6 bases). The CDR3 length is 16 residues. The V gene's germline CDR1 is MDHEN and CDR2 SYDVKM. The ends were cut back, 4 bases at V and 1 base at J, with 16 bases in the middle. Here the CDR3 DNA reads TGTGCCAGCAGTTCACTCCGGGACAAATTTAACTATGGCTACACCTTC. This gives the protein CASSSLRDKFNYGYTF.

The chain has TRBV9 and TRBJ1-6, with D maybe TRBD1 (5 bases). The length of the CDR3 is 16 residues. The V and J ends lost 2 bases and 6 bases respectively, with 15 bases between them. The germline CDR1 and CDR2 sequences are SGDLS and YYNGEE. In DNA, the CDR3 is TGTGCCAGCAGCGTTGATCCCGGGACGGTTAATTCACCCCTCCACTTT. Translated, it gives CASSVDPGTVNSPLHF.

The V call is TRBV2, the J call TRBJ2-7, with D tentatively TRBD1 (5 bases). Germline values: CDR1 SNHLY, CDR2 FYNNEI. The CDR3 covers 12 residues. Trimming removed 8 bases at V and 5 bases at J, with 13 bases between. CDR3 coding DNA: TGTGCCAGCGAAGGGGCCCGGGACGAGCAGTACTTC. Its protein product is CASEGARDEQYF.

The chain couples TRBV18 to TRBJ2-1; TRBD2 aligns across 12 bases. The germline V gene has CDR1 KGHSH and CDR2 LQKENI. J lost 6 bases, V lost 1 base, and 7 bases had no gene match. The CDR3 length is 17 residues. The CDR3 nucleotides are TGTGCCAGCTCACCACGGCTAGCGGGGGGGCCATTCAATGAGCAGTTCTTC. As protein: CASSPRLAGGPFNEQFF. Combining the CDR3 with reference TRBV18 and TRBJ2-1 gives the whole variable domain NAGVMQNPRHLVRRRGQEARLRCSPMKGHSHVYWYRQLPEEGLKFMVYLQKENIIDESGMPKERFSAEFPKEGPSILRIQQVVRGDSAAYFCASSPRLAGGPFNEQFFGPGTRLTVL.

This clone has just one count. V gene TRBV7-2 combines with J gene TRBJ1-2; 7 bases are shared with TRBD1. Germline V gene data show CDR1 as SGHTA and CDR2 as FQGNSA. J was trimmed by 6 bases and V by 4 bases; bases with no gene match: 14. The CDR3 has 16 amino acids. The CDR3 coding sequence is TGTGCCAGCAGCTCGACCACGACAGGGTCCTATGATGGCTACACCTTC. Its protein is CASSSTTTGSYDGYTF.

In its sample, this clone was seen a few times. The chain has TRBV10-3 and TRBJ2-2; D is possibly TRBD2 (6 bases). Germline V lookup: CDR1 ENHRY, CDR2 SYGVKD. With 2 bases removed from V and 1 base from J, the gap between germline ends came to 14 bases. This CDR3 has 17 residues. In DNA, the CDR3 is TGTGCCATCAGTGAGAGCGGGCAGACTATGAACACCGGGGAGCTGTTTTTT. Translated: CAISESGQTMNTGELFF.

V and J are TRBV2 and TRBJ1-2; D is perhaps TRBD1 (6 bases). The germline CDR1 and CDR2 sequences are SNHLY and FYNNEI. CDR3 size: 14 residues. Trimming cost V 1 base and J 7 bases, with 13 bases left between them. CDR3 region: CASSEVRGSGGYTF. The CDR3 DNA reads as TGTGCCAGCAGTGAAGTCAGGGGTTCTGGTGGCTACACCTTC.

V is TRBV6-1 and J is TRBJ2-3; 11 bases match TRBD1. This CDR3 is built from 16 residues. CDR1 is MNHNS, CDR2 SASEGT, per germline. J gave up 4 bases and V 1 base, and 4 bases lay outside the gene matches. CDR3 protein: CASSEDPGQGADTQYF. The DNA for the CDR3 is TGTGCCAGCAGTGAAGACCCGGGACAGGGGGCAGATACGCAGTATTTT.

This rearrangement joins TRBV13 to TRBJ2-1; 7 nucleotides match TRBD1. This CDR3 spans 14 amino acids. Germline V gene data show CDR1 as PRHDT and CDR2 as FYEKMQ (reference sequence). V lost 1 base to trimming and J lost 7 bases; unmatched junction nucleotides: 4. The CDR3 sequence: CASSLAGTANEQFF. In nucleotides, the CDR3 is TGTGCCAGCAGCTTAGCCGGGACAGCAAATGAGCAGTTCTTC.

V and J are TRBV11-3 and TRBJ2-1; a possible D gene is TRBD2 (6 bases). The CDR3 runs to 16 residues. The germline V gene has CDR1 SGHNT and CDR2 YENEEA. The ends were cut back, 4 bases at V and 2 bases at J, with 15 bases in the middle. CDR3 region: CASSSPGEVPYNEQFF. The CDR3 bases are TGTGCCAGCAGCTCTCCGGGGGAGGTCCCCTACAATGAGCAGTTCTTC.

The chain joins TRBV25-1 to TRBJ2-7, with no clear D. CDR3 length: 12 amino acids. CDR1 and CDR2 (germline): MGHDK, SYGVNS. V lost 2 bases, J lost 6 bases, and 8 bases lay in between. Here the CDR3 DNA reads TGTGCCAGCAGTGAAATGAGAGGCGAGCAGTACTTC. Its protein product is CASSEMRGEQYF.

The DNA for the CDR3 is TGTGCCAGCAGCTTAGACTTTTCTCCGAGGGAGACCCAGTACTTC. It codes for CASSLDFSPRETQYF. V and J are TRBV11-1 and TRBJ2-5; the D is unclear. The germline gives CDR1 SGHAT, CDR2 FQDESV (reference sequence). V shed 1 base and J shed 5 bases, with 14 bases lying between them. This CDR3 has 15 residues.

This clone occurred once. The J gene is TRBJ2-1, the V gene TRBV19; 10 positions agree with TRBD2. CDR3 size: 15 residues. The ends lost 6 bases at V and 6 bases at J; junction bases unmatched: 8. In germline, CDR1 is LNHDA, CDR2 SQIVND (reference sequence). The CDR3 protein is CASSLVAGGLNEQFF. CDR3 sequence (DNA): TGTGCCAGTAGCCTTGTAGCGGGGGGCCTCAATGAGCAGTTCTTC.

In its sample, this clone was seen once. V is TRBV7-9 and J is TRBJ2-7; a weak D match, TRBD1 (6 bases). This CDR3 contains 11 residues. The V and J ends lost 8 bases and 2 bases respectively, with 7 bases between them. Germline loops: CDR1 SEHNR, CDR2 FQNEAQ (reference sequence). The CDR3 reads CASGGPYEQYF. CDR3 nucleotide sequence: TGTGCCAGCGGGGGCCCCTACGAGCAGTACTTC.

The V gene is TRBV5-4, the J gene TRBJ2-7; weak D call: TRBD1 (6 bases). The CDR3 has 15 residues. Germline V gene sequence: CDR1 SGHNT, CDR2 YYREEE (reference sequence). V gave up 0 bases and J gave up 1 base, with 11 bases separating them. The CDR3 DNA reads TGTGCCAGCAGCTTGGGTCGGACAGCTTCCTACGAGCAGTACTTC. Its translation is CASSLGRTASYEQYF.

The rearrangement links TRBV5-1 to TRBJ2-6, with no clear D. Deletions cut 0 bases from V and 0 bases from J, with 10 bases between. CDR1 and CDR2 from the germline V gene are SGHRS and YFSETQ. The CDR3 is 17 amino acids. CDR3 amino acids: CASSLDVRSSGANVLTF. CDR3 sequence (DNA): TGCGCCAGCAGCTTGGATGTCAGAAGCTCTGGGGCCAACGTCCTGACTTTC.

This clone was detected once. The chain employs TRBV7-2 and TRBJ2-3; D perhaps matches TRBD2 (5 bases). Germline V gene data show CDR1 as SGHTA and CDR2 as FQGNSA. The CDR3 has 16 residues. V was cut by 2 bases and J by 4 bases, with 16 bases left in between. The CDR3 nucleotides are TGTGCCAGCAGCTTACAGGACTGGAGGTCGTCAGATACGCAGTATTTT. Protein product: CASSLQDWRSSDTQYF.

With respect to this clone: One end of the junction varies from germline; a read error may be responsible. The DNA of the CDR3 is TGTGCCAGCAGCTTGGTCGTCTACAATGAGCAGTTCTTC. Residues: CASSLVVYNEQFF. The V gene is TRBV5-3, the J gene TRBJ2-1, with D unresolved. Being an ORF, TRBV5-3 has a function that is uncertain. The CDR3 consists of 13 residues.

The CDR3 region has the DNA TGCAGCGTTGATGGAACAGGACGAGCGGGGTCCTACAATGAGCAGTTCTTC. It encodes CSVDGTGRAGSYNEQFF. The chain links TRBV29-1 to TRBJ2-1; TRBD2 matches 7 bases. After removal of 3 bases from V and 1 base from J, the junction contained 12 bases not matched to a gene. The CDR3 sequence is 17 residues long. In germline, CDR1 is SQVTM, CDR2 ANQGSEA.

The V gene is TRBV15, the J gene TRBJ2-3; 11 nucleotides agree with TRBD2. CDR3 length: 16 amino acids. The germline CDR1 and CDR2 sequences are LNHNV and YYDKDF (reference sequence). V lost 0 bases and J lost 2; bases outside the gene matches: 1. CDR3 DNA sequence: TGTGCCACCAGCAGAGATAGCGGGGGGGCCACAGATACGCAGTATTTT. As protein: CATSRDSGGATDTQYF.

Only a few counts were recorded for this clone. The V call is TRBV5-4, the J call TRBJ1-2, with a tentative D call TRBD1 (5 bases). The V gene's germline CDR1 is SGHNT and CDR2 YYREEE (reference sequence). The CDR3 contains 13 residues. With 4 bases removed from V and 2 bases from J, the gap between germline ends came to 9 bases. CDR3 nucleotides: TGTGCCAGCAGCCCGGACAAGAACTATGGCTACACCTTC. The encoded protein is CASSPDKNYGYTF.

This chain uses TRBV6-1 with TRBJ1-5; D gene uncertain. V gave up 4 bases and J gave up 2 bases, with 9 bases separating them. This CDR3 is 14 amino acids long. Germline CDR1 MNHNS, CDR2 SASEGT. The CDR3 is CASSGQSGNQPQHF. Written as DNA, the CDR3 is TGTGCCAGCAGTGGACAATCAGGCAATCAGCCCCAGCATTTT.